Listed below are T cell receptor beta chains from one sample, sequenced in a study of blood T cell repertoires in COVID-19. Clones were sequenced by immunoSEQ multiplex PCR, and TCRdb holds only the in-frame ones, with some missing. The sample includes 500,000 or so clones, about nine tenths of them seen just once. Material: PBMCs or T cells enriched from blood (not recorded which). The receptors derive from a woman aged 18-35 years who had recovered from COVID-19. The CDR3 runs from the conserved cysteine through the conserved F or W. The D gene is left open where the match is weak. Size is omitted from some rows. Given values are once, few, many or a class for expanded clones.

v_call	d_call	clone_size	j_call	cdr3_aa	cdr3_nt
TRBV6-5	TRBD1	.	TRBJ1-6	CAEPGQGYSPLHF	TGTGCCGAACCGGGACAGGGCTATTCACCCCTCCACTTT
TRBV5-6	.	.	TRBJ2-5	CASSLAQGPETQYF	TGTGCCAGCAGCTTGGCCCAGGGGCCGGAGACCCAGTACTTC
TRBV6-5	.	few	TRBJ2-3	CASEEEKSPDTQYF	TGTGCCAGCGAGGAGGAGAAGAGCCCAGATACGCAGTATTTT
TRBV7-9	.	.	TRBJ1-1	CASRPPIGTEAFF	TGTGCCAGCAGACCTCCTATCGGCACTGAAGCTTTCTTT
TRBV4-1	.	.	TRBJ2-1	CASSPPSATGEQFF	TGCGCCAGCAGCCCACCTAGCGCTACAGGTGAGCAGTTCTTC
TRBV6-5	.	.	TRBJ1-2	CASSTATGYGYTF	TGTGCCAGCAGTACGGCCACGGGGTATGGCTACACCTTC
TRBV4-1	.	.	TRBJ2-2	CASSQEGQAHTGELFF	TGCGCCAGCAGCCAAGAGGGGCAGGCGCACACCGGGGAGCTGTTTTTT
TRBV19	.	.	TRBJ1-5	CASSPGINQPQHF	TGTGCCAGTAGCCCCGGGATCAATCAGCCCCAGCATTTT
TRBV13	.	few	TRBJ2-7	CASSHPGSSYEQYF	TGTGCCAGCAGCCACCCCGGGAGCTCCTACGAGCAGTACTTC
TRBV7-2	.	.	TRBJ1-5	CASSLNHFGLNQPQHF	TGTGCCAGCAGCTTAAACCATTTCGGTCTAAATCAGCCCCAGCATTTT
TRBV3-1/TRBV3-2	.	.	TRBJ1-1	CASSQIGEAFF	TGTGCCAGCAGCCAAATCGGTGAAGCTTTCTTT
TRBV3-1/TRBV3-2	.	.	TRBJ1-4	CASSQDGFGRTGNEKLFF	TGTGCCAGCAGCCAAGATGGGTTTGGGAGGACCGGCAATGAAAAACTGTTTTTT
TRBV5-1	.	.	TRBJ2-5	CASSFGQTHQETQYF	TGCGCCAGCAGCTTCGGACAGACCCACCAAGAGACCCAGTACTTC
TRBV2	.	few	TRBJ2-5	CASSRLGGTTETQYF	TGTGCCAGCAGCAGATTGGGCGGGACCACGGAGACCCAGTACTTC
TRBV19	.	.	TRBJ1-5	CASTPGQTINQPQHF	TGTGCCAGTACCCCGGGACAAACCATCAATCAGCCCCAGCATTTT
TRBV11-2	TRBD1	.	TRBJ1-5	CASSLGGQGNQPQHF	TGTGCCAGCAGCTTGGGGGGACAGGGTAATCAGCCCCAGCATTTT
TRBV13	.	.	TRBJ2-7	CASSLRGNEQYF	TGTGCCAGCAGCTTAAGGGGAAACGAGCAGTACTTC
TRBV5-1	TRBD1	.	TRBJ1-4	CASSRDRGLANEKLFF	TGCGCCAGCAGCCGGGACAGGGGGCTTGCTAATGAAAAACTGTTTTTT
TRBV4-2	TRBD1	.	TRBJ1-5	CASSHGTDFADQPQHF	TGTGCCAGCAGCCATGGGACAGACTTTGCCGATCAGCCCCAGCATTTT
TRBV11-2	.	.	TRBJ2-7	CASSSKQVKVYEQYF	TGTGCCAGCAGCTCCAAACAGGTCAAGGTCTACGAGCAGTACTTC
TRBV5-6	TRBD2	.	TRBJ2-5	CASSLFRGLEETQYF	TGTGCCAGCAGCTTGTTCCGGGGACTAGAAGAGACCCAGTACTTC
TRBV30	.	few	TRBJ1-1	CAWTRYGANTEAFF	TGTGCCTGGACCCGTTATGGGGCGAACACTGAAGCTTTCTTT
TRBV11-2	.	.	TRBJ2-1	CASSRLQGNNEQFF	TGTGCCAGCAGCCGCTTACAGGGTAATAATGAGCAGTTCTTC
TRBV30	.	.	TRBJ1-6	CAWSVREDSPLHF	TGTGCCTGGAGTGTAAGGGAGGATTCACCCCTCCACTTT
TRBV5-4	TRBD1	.	TRBJ2-7	CASSLRDSLGRSEQYF	TGTGCCAGCAGCCTCCGGGACAGCCTTGGTAGGAGCGAGCAGTACTTC
TRBV5-1	.	.	TRBJ2-5	CASKNPRSWQSEETQYF	TGCGCCAGCAAGAACCCCCGATCATGGCAGAGCGAAGAGACCCAGTACTTC
TRBV15	.	.	TRBJ1-1	CATSRETDTEAFF	TGTGCCACCAGCAGAGAGACAGACACTGAAGCTTTCTTT